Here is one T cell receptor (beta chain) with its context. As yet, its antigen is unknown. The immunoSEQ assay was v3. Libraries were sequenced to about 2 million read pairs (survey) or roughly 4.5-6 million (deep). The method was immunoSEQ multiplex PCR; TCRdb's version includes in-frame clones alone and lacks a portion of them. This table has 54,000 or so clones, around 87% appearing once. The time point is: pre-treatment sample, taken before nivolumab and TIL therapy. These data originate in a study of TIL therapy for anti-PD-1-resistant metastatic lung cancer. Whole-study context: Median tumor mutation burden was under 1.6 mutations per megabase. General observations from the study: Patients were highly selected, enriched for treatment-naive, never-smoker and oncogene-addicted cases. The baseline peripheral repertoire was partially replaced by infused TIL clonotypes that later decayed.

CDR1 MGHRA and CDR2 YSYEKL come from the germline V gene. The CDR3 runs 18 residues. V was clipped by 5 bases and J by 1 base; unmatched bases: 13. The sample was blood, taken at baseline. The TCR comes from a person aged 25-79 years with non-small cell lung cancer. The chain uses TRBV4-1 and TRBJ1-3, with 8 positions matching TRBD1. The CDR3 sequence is CASSSSSTGGSSGNTIYF. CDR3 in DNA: TGCGCCAGCAGCTCAAGCAGTACAGGGGGGTCGTCTGGAAACACCATATATTTT.